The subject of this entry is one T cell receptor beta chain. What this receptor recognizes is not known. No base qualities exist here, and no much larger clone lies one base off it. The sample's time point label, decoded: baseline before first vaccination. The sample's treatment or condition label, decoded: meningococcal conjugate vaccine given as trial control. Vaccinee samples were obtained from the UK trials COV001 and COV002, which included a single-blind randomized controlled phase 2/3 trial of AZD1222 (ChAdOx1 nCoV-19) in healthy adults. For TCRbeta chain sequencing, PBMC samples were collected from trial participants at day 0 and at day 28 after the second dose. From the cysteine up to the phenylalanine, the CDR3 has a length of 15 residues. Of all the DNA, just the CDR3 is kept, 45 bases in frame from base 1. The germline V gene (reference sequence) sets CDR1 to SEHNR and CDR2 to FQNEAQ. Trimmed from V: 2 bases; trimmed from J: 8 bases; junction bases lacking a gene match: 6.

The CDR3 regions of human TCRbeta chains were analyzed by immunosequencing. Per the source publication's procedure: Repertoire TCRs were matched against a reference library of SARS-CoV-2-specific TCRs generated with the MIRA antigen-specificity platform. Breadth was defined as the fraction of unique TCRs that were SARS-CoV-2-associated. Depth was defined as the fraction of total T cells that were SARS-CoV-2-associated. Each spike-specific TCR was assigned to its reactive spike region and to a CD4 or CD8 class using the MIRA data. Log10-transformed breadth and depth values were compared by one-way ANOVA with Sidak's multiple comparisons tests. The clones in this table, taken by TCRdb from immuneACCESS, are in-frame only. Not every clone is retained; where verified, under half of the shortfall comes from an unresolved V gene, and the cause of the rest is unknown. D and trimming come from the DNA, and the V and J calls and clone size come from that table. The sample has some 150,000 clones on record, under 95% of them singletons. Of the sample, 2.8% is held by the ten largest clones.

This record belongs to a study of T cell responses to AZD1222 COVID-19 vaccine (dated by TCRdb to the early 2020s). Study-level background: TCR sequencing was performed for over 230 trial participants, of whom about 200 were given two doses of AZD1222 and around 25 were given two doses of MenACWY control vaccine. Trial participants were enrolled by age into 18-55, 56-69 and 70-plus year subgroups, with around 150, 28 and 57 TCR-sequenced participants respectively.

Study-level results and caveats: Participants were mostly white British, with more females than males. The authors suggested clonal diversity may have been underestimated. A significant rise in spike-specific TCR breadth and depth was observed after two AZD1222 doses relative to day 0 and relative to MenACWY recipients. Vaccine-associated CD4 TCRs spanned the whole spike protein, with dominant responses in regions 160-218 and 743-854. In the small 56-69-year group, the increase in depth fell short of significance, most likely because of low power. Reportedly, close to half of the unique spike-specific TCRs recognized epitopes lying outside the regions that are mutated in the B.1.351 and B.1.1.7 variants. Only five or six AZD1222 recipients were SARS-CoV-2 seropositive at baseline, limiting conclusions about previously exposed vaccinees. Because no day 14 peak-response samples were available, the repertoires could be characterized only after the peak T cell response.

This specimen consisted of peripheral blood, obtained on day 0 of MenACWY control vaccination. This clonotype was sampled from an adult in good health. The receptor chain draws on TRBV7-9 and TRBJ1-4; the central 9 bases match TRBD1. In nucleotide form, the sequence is TGTGCCAGCAGCTTAACGACAGGGGGTGAAGAAAAACTGTTTTTT. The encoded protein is CASSLTTGGEEKLFF.